Presented here are 3 T cell receptor beta chains from one specimen sequenced in a study of T-cell reconstitution after alpha-beta-depleted transplantation in children. Unique molecular identifiers tagged the TCRbeta library. One entry per CDR3 protein, called by TCRdb with MiXCR from the PCR reads. The sample has 200,000 to 250,000 distinct CDR3 sequences, about 11% seen once. The input for sequencing was PBMCs, taken before TCRalphabeta/CD19-depleted stem cell transplant. All receptors derive from a child under two years old with acute myeloid leukemia, due to receive a stem cell transplant.

In its sample, this clonotype was seen many times. J is TRBJ2-1 and V is TRBV3-1; the D is unclear. The germline V gene encodes CDR1 LGHDT and CDR2 YNNKEL (reference sequence). Trimming cost V 1 base and J 8 bases, with 12 bases left between them. The CDR3 extends over 14 amino acids. Here the CDR3 DNA reads TGTGCCAGCAGCCAAGGGACGAACGTTGATGAGCAGTTCTTC. This codes for CASSQGTNVDEQFF.

The chain has TRBV29-1 and TRBJ2-4, with 7 bases identical to TRBD1. With 8 bases clipped from V and 6 bases from J, the junction kept 7 bases outside the gene matches. Germline CDR1 is SQVTM and CDR2 is ANQGSEA. This CDR3 has 12 amino acids. CDR3 DNA sequence: TGCAGCATTGGACGGGACAGAAACATTCAGTACTTC. Its protein product is CSIGRDRNIQYF.

This clonotype was counted many times. The chain couples TRBV5-1 to TRBJ2-3; D gene ambiguous. Germline CDR1 and CDR2: SGHRS and YFSETQ. The CDR3 covers 15 residues. V lost 1 base, J lost 3 bases, and 12 bases lay in between. DNA for the CDR3: TGCGCCAGCAGCTTGAGGACCGACAATACAGATACGCAGTATTTT. Its protein product is CASSLRTDNTDTQYF.